Below, one TCR beta chain is given with its context. What this receptor recognizes is not known. Per-nucleotide qualities are absent, and no much larger clonotype sits a single base away. Receptor libraries were prepared by PCR. Sequencing took place on an Illumina HiSeq 4000. Preparation of bulk TCR libraries followed a previously described approach, with the TCR primers listed in Table S5. The Qiagen AllPrep DNA/RNA kit was used to purify total RNA. Before analysis, reads from multiple sequencing runs of the same library were pooled. The study's processing was this. Reads were retained only if their TCR constant sequence matched exactly, and those retained reads were trimmed to 150 nt and grouped according to their 12-nt molecular barcodes. Reads inside each barcode group were sub-clustered using a 15% Levenshtein threshold, and a quality-weighted consensus sequence was constructed for each RNA molecule. Non-functional sequences were filtered out, along with any lower-count sequence sitting one edit away from another sequence. Based on fitting two negative binomial distributions, any barcode sub-cluster with under 20% of the maximum read count was discarded. TCRdb applied fastp at Q25 and MiXCR to the public reads, then kept only in-frame beta chains. Under each unique CDR3 protein, matching rows form one entry showing the most common genes and DNA. TCRdb, not the original authors, processed these V and J calls. This sample lists some 65,000 distinct CDR3 sequences; around 18% were detected once. Jointly, the top ten make up less than 2% of the sample.

These data belong to a study of molecular identifiers for immune sequencing clone quantification listed by TCRdb under 2018. In the study overall: For a replicate experiment, RNA from approximately 20,000 or 100,000 naive CD8 T cells was divided into five aliquots, and four of the five aliquots were sequenced. The study was a methods study using CD8 T cells to benchmark molecular-identifier clustering-based TCR repertoire sequencing (MIDCIRS) and TCR RNA copy counting.

Broader findings and caveats from the paper: Highly expanded clone sizes could be underestimated because identical TCR molecules may share a barcode. In CMV-specific effector cells, clones with more than 20 RNA copies accounted for over 99% of molecules, whereas in naive cells such clones accounted for under 1%. The naive libraries included spiked-in Jurkat TCR RNA (10 copies' worth), and this RNA is not part of the donor repertoire. Approximately 2.7 recovered TCR RNA copies per cell were obtained by modeling, versus approximately 10 by digital PCR, implying a capture efficiency of approximately 27%. When barcode sub-clustering was left out, chimeric consensus sequences inflated TCR diversity, with chimeras reaching as high as 47%. Spiked-in Jurkat TCR RNA equal to a single cell's worth was reported to be detectable even within one million naive CD8 T cells.

Measured from the cysteine to the phenylalanine, the CDR3 is 14 residues long. The kept DNA is CDR3 alone, 42 bases in frame from the first base. The germline V gene (reference sequence) sets CDR1 to DFQATT and CDR2 to SNEGSKA. V is reduced by 6 bases and J by 2 bases, leaving a spacing of 16 bases between them. Libraries of naive CD8 T cells were built from around 18,000 to 910,000 sorted cells, with 10%, 30% or 50% of the purified RNA used. On a BD FACSAria II, naive CD8 T cells were FACS-sorted as CD8+CD4-CCR7+CD45RA+ and collected into RLT Plus buffer. Detection sensitivity was tested by spiking Jurkat RNA equal to roughly nine TCR copies' worth into samples containing roughly 17,000-1,100,000 naive CD8 T cells. CD8 T cells were enriched with RosetteSep CD8+ T Cell Enrichment Cocktail and Ficoll-Paque, followed by ACK red cell lysis.

Sequencing was performed on naive CD8+ T cells from blood, with Jurkat cell RNA spiked in. The cell subset or site label on this specimen signifies: FACS-sorted CD8+CD4-CCR7+CD45RA+ naive T cells. This receptor was identified in a human donor in good health. Some libraries in this study had Jurkat cell RNA spiked in. The V gene is TRBV20-1 and the J gene is TRBJ1-2, and the D gene may be TRBD1, 6 bases matching. The CDR3 reads CSALGAGVNYGYTF. The sequence in DNA is TGCAGTGCCCTCGGGGCAGGGGTAAACTATGGCTACACCTTC.